This is a list of T cell receptor beta chains from one sample in a study of T cell repertoires in cytomegalovirus infection. TCRdb re-analysed the reads in MiXCR, keeping a single row per CDR3 protein. Of more than 150,000 distinct CDR3 sequences in the sample, roughly a fifth were seen once. Source material: PBMCs. These receptors were collected from a human donor in good health (CMV status not recorded). Some clones in this sample may be carry-over from other donors' samples. The CDR3 runs from the conserved cysteine through the conserved F or W. Fields, in order: V gene, D gene, clone size, J gene, CDR3 DNA, CDR3 protein. D genes are given only for firm matches. Where a row states a size, it is once, few, many or the class of an expanded clone; other rows omit it.

V: TRBV7-2
D: NA
size: many
J: TRBJ2-3
DNA: TGTGCCAGCAGCTTAAGTAGAGATACGCAGTATTTT
CDR3: CASSLSRDTQYF

V: TRBV20-1
D: TRBD2
size: few
J: TRBJ2-3
DNA: TGCAGTGCCCTCGGGGTAGCGGGACACACAGATACGCAGTATTTT
CDR3: CSALGVAGHTDTQYF

V: TRBV29-1
D: TRBD2
size: NA
J: TRBJ2-1
DNA: TGCAGCGTTCTCGGGACTAGCGGGAACTTCAATGAGCAGTTCTTC
CDR3: CSVLGTSGNFNEQFF

V: TRBV6-2/TRBV6-3
D: TRBD1
size: few
J: TRBJ1-4
DNA: TGTGCCAGCAGTTTGGGACAGACCGTAATTTTT
CDR3: CASSLGQTVIF

V: TRBV2
D: TRBD2
size: NA
J: TRBJ2-1
DNA: TGTGCCAGCAGTGAAGGGGGACTAGCGGGAGGTAGCAATGAGCAGTTCTTC
CDR3: CASSEGGLAGGSNEQFF

V: TRBV6-6
D: NA
size: NA
J: TRBJ2-5
DNA: TGTGCCAGCAGCAGACAGTACCAAGAGACCCAGTACTTC
CDR3: CASSRQYQETQYF

V: TRBV2
D: NA
size: NA
J: TRBJ2-1
DNA: TGTGCCAGCAGACAGGTTCGCTCCTACAATGAGCAGTTCTTC
CDR3: CASRQVRSYNEQFF

V: TRBV28
D: TRBD2
size: few
J: TRBJ2-1
DNA: TGTGCCAGCAGTCCGACTAGCCCGTCGATCTCCAATGAGCAGTTCTTC
CDR3: CASSPTSPSISNEQFF

V: TRBV20-1
D: NA
size: NA
J: TRBJ1-2
DNA: TGCAGTGCTAGAGCCCCGGGAAGGACCCTCTATGGCTACACCTTC
CDR3: CSARAPGRTLYGYTF

V: TRBV20-1
D: NA
size: few
J: TRBJ2-7
DNA: TGCAGTGCTATCCCCGGGACAGGGACTAGCAACGAGCAGTACTTC
CDR3: CSAIPGTGTSNEQYF

V: TRBV12-3/TRBV12-4
D: NA
size: many
J: TRBJ1-2
DNA: TGTGCCAGCAGTTTTGGGGGGGTCTACTATGGCTACACCTTC
CDR3: CASSFGGVYYGYTF

V: TRBV28
D: NA
size: NA
J: TRBJ2-6
DNA: TGTGCCAGCAGCCCCGCCGGCTCTGGGGCCAACGTCCTGACTTTC
CDR3: CASSPAGSGANVLTF

V: TRBV10-2
D: NA
size: NA
J: TRBJ1-5
DNA: TGCGCCAGCAGTGACTCCTTCTCAGGCGACGGCAATCAGCCCCAGCATTTT
CDR3: CASSDSFSGDGNQPQHF

V: TRBV7-2
D: NA
size: many
J: TRBJ1-1
DNA: TGTGCCAGCAGCTTATTTGTAGGGATAATGAACACTGAAGCTTTCTTT
CDR3: CASSLFVGIMNTEAFF

V: TRBV28
D: NA
size: NA
J: TRBJ1-4
DNA: TGTGCCAGCAACACGGGGTATGAAAAACTGTTTTTT
CDR3: CASNTGYEKLFF

V: TRBV5-1
D: TRBD1
size: NA
J: TRBJ1-3
DNA: TGCGCCAGCAGCATAGGGACAGGGACGACTGGCGGAAACACCATATATTTT
CDR3: CASSIGTGTTGGNTIYF

V: TRBV6-1
D: TRBD2
size: NA
J: TRBJ2-5
DNA: TGTGCCAGCAGTGAACGGGTGCGGCTAGCGGGGGAAGAGACCCAGTACTTC
CDR3: CASSERVRLAGEETQYF

V: TRBV12-5
D: TRBD2
size: few
J: TRBJ2-1
DNA: TGTGCTAGTGGTTTGTTGCTAGCGGGGGGGCCGATGAATGAGCAGTTCTTC
CDR3: CASGLLLAGGPMNEQFF

V: TRBV7-3
D: TRBD2
size: many
J: TRBJ2-5
DNA: TGTGCCAGCAGCTACGGGAGGGGAGAGACCCAGTACTTC
CDR3: CASSYGRGETQYF

V: TRBV7-8
D: TRBD1
size: many
J: TRBJ1-6
DNA: TGTGCCAGCAGACCCGGACAGGGAGGTTCACCCCTCCACTTT
CDR3: CASRPGQGGSPLHF

V: TRBV12-3/TRBV12-4
D: NA
size: many
J: TRBJ1-1
DNA: TGTGCCAGCAGTTTACATCAGGGGCTAGGCACTGAAGCTTTCTTT
CDR3: CASSLHQGLGTEAFF

V: TRBV7-8
D: NA
size: many
J: TRBJ1-5
DNA: TGTGCCAGCAGCTTAGGGCAGCCCAGCAATCAGCCCCAGCATTTT
CDR3: CASSLGQPSNQPQHF